Below, 10 T cell receptor beta chains from the same sample are listed, as sequenced in a study of OX40 agonist ivuxolimab in advanced cancers. This table comes from immunoSEQ multiplex PCR, and its TCRdb copy is limited to in-frame clones, with some not included. Here the sample spans about 44,000 clones, 88% being singletons. Here the sequenced sample was CD4+ or CD8+ T cells sorted from blood, taken in a trial of the OX40 agonist ivuxolimab. Source of these receptors: an adult with an advanced solid tumor such as melanoma, head and neck, liver or kidney cancer.

V gene TRBV9 combines with J gene TRBJ2-1; TRBD2 is a possible D gene (5 bases). Germline V gene sequence: CDR1 SGDLS, CDR2 YYNGEE. CDR3 length equals 14 residues. Trimming took 5 bases from V and 8 from J, leaving 17 bases between them. The CDR3 DNA follows: TGTGCCAGCAGTGAGACTTACGGGGTGTATGAGCAGTTCTTC. This sequence encodes CASSETYGVYEQFF.

V and J are TRBV7-9 and TRBJ1-4, with TRBD1 matching 9 bases. Germline V gene data show CDR1 as SEHNR and CDR2 as FQNEAQ (reference sequence). With 8 bases clipped from V and 5 bases from J, the junction kept 6 bases outside the gene matches. There are 14 residues in the CDR3. This chain's CDR3 is CASGAGQGNEKLFF. The CDR3 region has the DNA TGTGCCAGCGGAGCGGGACAGGGAAATGAAAAACTGTTTTTT.

The chain employs TRBV27 and TRBJ1-5; 8 nucleotides align to TRBD1. Germline CDR1 MNHEY, CDR2 SMNVEV (reference sequence). The CDR3 sequence is 15 residues long. J was trimmed by 2 bases and V by 4 bases; bases with no gene match: 4. CDR3 DNA sequence: TGTGCCAGCAGTTCAGGGGGCTGGGGCAATCAGCCCCAGCATTTT. Translating it yields CASSSGGWGNQPQHF.

CDR3 in DNA: TGCGCCAGCAGCCCGGGACAGGGGGCGGGTGGCTACACCTTC. Translated, it gives CASSPGQGAGGYTF. The chain combines TRBV4-1 with TRBJ1-2; 12 bases are a match to TRBD1. The germline gives CDR1 MGHRA, CDR2 YSYEKL. The CDR3 has 14 residues. The V segment lost 4 bases and the J segment 7 bases; nucleotides outside the gene matches: 4.

This clone was found a few times. The V and J genes are TRBV6-5 and TRBJ2-3; no definite D call. CDR1 and CDR2 from the germline V gene are MNHEY and SVGAGI. This CDR3 is built from 14 residues. V lost 2 bases, J lost 2 bases, and 8 bases lay in between. The CDR3 coding sequence is TGTGCCAGCAGTTACATTATGGACACAGATACGCAGTATTTT. Translating it yields CASSYIMDTDTQYF.

The chain links TRBV27 to TRBJ2-1, with 8 bases lining up with TRBD2. Trimming cost V 2 bases and J 9 bases; bases outside gene matches: 6. CDR3 length equals 14 residues. The germline V gene has CDR1 MNHEY and CDR2 SMNVEV (reference sequence). The CDR3 bases are TGTGCCAGCAGTTTAGCGGGGGGCTTCATTGAGCAGTTCTTC. Amino acid sequence: CASSLAGGFIEQFF.

V usage is TRBV7-2 and J usage is TRBJ2-7, with D perhaps TRBD2 (7 bases). Looked up from germline, CDR1 is SGHTA and CDR2 is FQGNSA. The CDR3 runs to 15 residues. The ends were cut back, 5 bases at V and 0 bases at J, with 14 bases in the middle. CDR3 sequence (DNA): TGTGCCAGCAGCCCTGGGGGGGGGCGCTCCTACGAGCAGTACTTC. It is translated as CASSPGGGRSYEQYF.

This chain links TRBV6-1 with TRBJ1-2, with 7 bases fitting TRBD1. Losses at the gene ends were 4 bases for V and 2 bases for J; bases not matched to a gene: 7. This CDR3 has 15 residues. Germline loops: CDR1 MNHNS, CDR2 SASEGT. CDR3 coding DNA: TGTGCCAGCAGTGGACCCGTGACAGGGAACTATGGCTACACCTTC. Translated, it gives CASSGPVTGNYGYTF.

Remarks on this clone: This sample includes further DNA sequences coding for the same CDR3. The chain uses TRBV4-3 and TRBJ2-3, with 7 bases fitting TRBD1. V dropped 1 base and J dropped 6; count of bases not matched to a gene: 4. This CDR3 spans 14 amino acids. The V gene's germline CDR1 is LGHNA and CDR2 YSLEER. CDR3 in amino acids: CASSQGQGSDTQYF. The CDR3 DNA reads TGCGCCAGCAGCCAAGGACAGGGCAGCGATACGCAGTATTTT.

V gene TRBV12-5 combines with J gene TRBJ2-1, with D possibly TRBD2 on 7 matching bases. The CDR3 runs to 15 residues. The V gene's germline CDR1 is LGHNT and CDR2 FRNRAP. V dropped 8 bases and J dropped 6 bases, with 20 bases sitting between them. In DNA, the CDR3 is TGTGCTAGTAGTCTGGGCGGGGGCCGGGCCAATGAGCAGTTCTTC. It is translated as CASSLGGGRANEQFF. Full variable domain (rest looked up from reference TRBV12-5 and TRBJ2-1): DARVTQTPRHKVTEMGQEVTMRCQPILGHNTVFWYRQTMMQGLELLAYFRNRAPLDDSGMPKDRFSAEMPDATLATLKIQPSEPRDSAVYFCASSLGGGRANEQFFGPGTRLTVL.